This TCR beta chain comes out of a study of cytomegalovirus exposure and HLA in healthy donors. Study-level findings and limits: Associated with cytomegalovirus, according to the listing, were around 160 TCR beta chains. An apparent linkage of common viral pathogens to several of the most significant clusters emerged in a later analysis. Usually a TCR sequence was rare, but some public TCRs were found in many donors.

Details on this clone: Its antigen is currently unknown.

60 Vbeta and 13 Jbeta primers were used in PCR. Method: immunoSEQ multiplex PCR; TCRdb's copy keeps in-frame clones and lacks some. The sample has about 93,000 clones; just over 75% are singletons. The sample was PBMCs. The receptor comes from a man under 40 in good health and CMV-seronegative.

This CDR3 reads CATQKVQGSYGYTF. The CDR3 DNA reads TGTGCCACCCAAAAAGTCCAGGGGAGCTATGGCTACACCTTC. The V call is TRBV5-4, the J call TRBJ1-2, with a weak D call TRBD1 (6 bases). The germline V and J ends were trimmed by 9 bases and 4 bases, with 19 bases remaining between them. Germline V gene sequence: CDR1 SGHNT, CDR2 YYREEE (reference sequence). The CDR3 totals 14 residues.